This T cell receptor beta chain was found in a study of T cell repertoires in cytomegalovirus infection (dated by TCRdb to the late 2010s). Context from the whole study: Because public TCR beta signatures pointed to carriage of CMV infection together with the matching HLA type, the HLA type of each donor mattered for the analysis.

Findings and caveats that apply to the study as a whole: Carriers of CMV infection plus the relevant HLA type were discriminated by the cumulative frequency of public TCR beta family members in the study cohort and in an independent roughly 400-donor cohort. The ex vivo response was dominated by HLA-C-restricted CMV-specific TCR beta clonotypes, and the single most frequent clonotype in two of eight donors was supplied by these HLA-C-restricted clonotypes.

The CDR3 runs 14 amino acids, cysteine and phenylalanine included. Kept here is only the CDR3 DNA, which spans 42 bases and is read in frame from base 1. Reading the germline V gene (reference sequence) gives CDR1 LGHDT and CDR2 YNNKEL. A distance of 8 bases separates the germline ends of V and J, which lose 1 base and 1 base respectively. Reads for this sample came from an Illumina HiSeq 1500. Using fastp at Q25 and MiXCR, TCRdb reprocessed the public reads and kept productive beta chains. Each record represents a unique CDR3 protein, reported with the most common genes and DNA among its rows. This sample lists hundreds of thousands of distinct CDR3 sequences; approximately 22% were detected once. The biggest ten clones account for around a sixth of the sample. About this clonotype: No cognate antigen has been identified for it. Per-nucleotide qualities are absent, and no much larger clonotype sits a single base away.

The V gene is TRBV3-1 and the J gene is TRBJ2-7, with the identity of the D gene unclear. This clonotype was sampled from a human donor in good health (CMV status not recorded). Some clones in this sample may be carry-over from other donors' samples. Sequenced material: CD8+ T cells from PBMCs. The nucleotides read TGTGCCAGCAGCCAAGGCTCAGCATCCTACGAGCAGTACTTC. Translated, it gives CASSQGSASYEQYF.